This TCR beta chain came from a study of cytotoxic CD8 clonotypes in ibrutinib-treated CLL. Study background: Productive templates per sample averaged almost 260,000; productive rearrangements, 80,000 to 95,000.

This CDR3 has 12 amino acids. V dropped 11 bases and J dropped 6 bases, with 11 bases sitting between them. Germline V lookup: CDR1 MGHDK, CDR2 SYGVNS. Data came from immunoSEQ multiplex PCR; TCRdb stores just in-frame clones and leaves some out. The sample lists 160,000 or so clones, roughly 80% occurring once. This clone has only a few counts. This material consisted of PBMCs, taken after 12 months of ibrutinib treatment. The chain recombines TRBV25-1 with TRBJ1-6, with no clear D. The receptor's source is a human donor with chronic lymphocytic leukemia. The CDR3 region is CAASRFNSPLHF. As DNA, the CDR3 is TGTGCCGCTTCCAGATTTAATTCACCCCTCCACTTT. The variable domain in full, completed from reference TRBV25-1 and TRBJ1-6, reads EADIYQTPRYLVIGTGKKITLECSQTMGHDKMYWYQQDPGMELHLIHYSYGVNSTEKGDLSSESTVSRIRTEHFPLTLESARPSHTSQYLCAASRFNSPLHFGNGTRLTVT.